This passage covers 30 T cell receptor beta chains from one sample sequenced in a study of T cell responses to AZD1222 COVID-19 vaccine. TCRdb's copy holds only in-frame clones and misses some; the assay was immunoSEQ multiplex PCR. This table has roughly 100,000 clones, over 90% appearing once. This specimen was peripheral blood, taken on day 0 of AZD1222 vaccination. The origin of the receptors is an adult in good health.

This clone was seen just once. V and J are TRBV27 and TRBJ1-5; 7 bases line up with TRBD1. The germline gives CDR1 MNHEY, CDR2 SMNVEV (reference sequence). The CDR3 is 15 amino acids. Trimming at V came to 0 bases and at J to 9 bases, leaving 8 bases not matched to a gene. CDR3 DNA: TGTGCCAGCAGTTTATCAGGGACAGACATTTGGCCCCAGCATTTT. This sequence encodes CASSLSGTDIWPQHF.

V gene TRBV3-1 (or the pseudogene TRBV3-2) combines with J gene TRBJ1-4; 8 nucleotides agree with TRBD1. The CDR3 extends over 14 amino acids. Germline assignment: CDR1 LGHDT and CDR2 YNNKEL (reference sequence). Trimming removed 6 bases from V and 7 bases from J; junction bases left unmatched: 7. The CDR3 DNA reads as TGTGCCAGCAGTCGACAGGGGAGGAGTGAAAAACTGTTTTTT. This sequence encodes CASSRQGRSEKLFF.

This chain joins TRBV3-1 (or the pseudogene TRBV3-2) and TRBJ1-3; tentative D call: TRBD1 (5 bases). The V gene's germline CDR1 is LGHDT and CDR2 YNNKEL (reference sequence). CDR3 length: 15 amino acids. V was cut by 1 base and J by 3 bases, with 10 bases left in between. The CDR3 DNA reads as TGTGCCAGCAGCCAAGCTAAGGGGATTGGAAACACCATATATTTT. Translation: CASSQAKGIGNTIYF.

V gene TRBV3-1 (or the pseudogene TRBV3-2) combines with J gene TRBJ2-1; D is ambiguous. CDR3 length: 16 amino acids. V was clipped by 0 bases and J by 3 bases, with 12 bases between them. Germline lookup yields CDR1 LGHDT and CDR2 YNNKEL (reference sequence). The CDR3 reads CASSQEIGRIYNEQFF. The DNA for the CDR3 is TGTGCCAGCAGCCAAGAAATAGGGCGGATCTACAATGAGCAGTTCTTC.

J is TRBJ2-2 and V is TRBV6-5; D possibly corresponds to TRBD1 (5 bases). The CDR3 runs to 15 residues. Germline loops: CDR1 MNHEY, CDR2 SVGAGI. Between the trimmed V and J ends, which lost 7 bases and 5 bases, there was a span of 17 bases. The CDR3 DNA follows: TGTGCCAGCATTCGGCTCCGAACAGGAACCGGGGAGCTGTTTTTT. It yields the protein CASIRLRTGTGELFF.

The chain links TRBV5-1 to TRBJ2-3, with no clear D. The CDR3 spans 12 residues. Per germline, CDR1 SGHRS and CDR2 YFSETQ. Trimming removed 0 bases at V and 2 bases at J, with 1 base between. The CDR3 nucleotides are TGCGCCAGCAGCTTGGCCACAGATACGCAGTATTTT. This encodes CASSLATDTQYF.

The CDR3 nucleotides read TGTGCCAGCAGCTTAGGGTGGCAGGGTAATCAGCCCCAGCATTTT. It encodes CASSLGWQGNQPQHF. This chain connects TRBV7-2 to TRBJ1-5; maybe TRBD1 (5 bases). The V gene's germline CDR1 is SGHTA and CDR2 FQGNSA. V lost 1 base to trimming and J lost 4 bases, with 11 bases between them. The CDR3 length is 15 residues. The full variable domain, completed using reference TRBV7-2 and TRBJ1-5, is GAGVSQSPSNKVTEKGKDVELRCDPISGHTALYWYRQSLGQGLEFLIYFQGNSAPDKSGLPSDRFSAERTGGSVSTLTIQRTQQEDSAVYLCASSLGWQGNQPQHFGDGTRLSIL.

To note about this clone: Sequence at one end of the junction differs from germline and may be a read error. The chain joins TRBV23-1 to TRBJ2-7; 9 bases align to TRBD2. TRBV23-1 is noted as an ORF with a role that remains uncertain. The CDR3 has 11 amino acids. The CDR3 here is CASSRWAAGGF. For the CDR3, the DNA is TGCGCCAGCAGTCGATGGGCGGCGGGGGGGTTC.

This chain uses TRBV15 with TRBJ2-7; 7 positions agree with TRBD2. The germline gives CDR1 LNHNV, CDR2 YYDKDF (reference sequence). The junction had 5 bases not matched to a gene; V was cut back by 3 bases and J by 0 bases. The CDR3 runs 15 residues. Here the CDR3 DNA reads TGTGCCACCAGCAGCCTTCTAGCGGACTCCTACGAGCAGTACTTC. It specifies CATSSLLADSYEQYF.

This clone was seen once. The V gene is TRBV7-9, the J gene TRBJ1-1, with 10 bases identical to TRBD1. Germline CDR1 SEHNR, CDR2 FQNEAQ (reference sequence). V trimming: 4 bases; J trimming: 6 bases; junction bases outside the gene matches: 11. CDR3 length: 16 amino acids. The CDR3 reads CASSSGRDRGDAEAFF. The CDR3 coding sequence is TGTGCCAGCAGCTCCGGCCGGGACAGGGGTGATGCTGAAGCTTTCTTT.

The chain combines TRBV2 with TRBJ2-7; D gene ambiguous. CDR3 length: 12 amino acids. The germline V gene encodes CDR1 SNHLY and CDR2 FYNNEI. V dropped 3 bases and J dropped 3 bases, with 6 bases sitting between them. The CDR3 region is CASSDGFYEQYF. The CDR3 nucleotides are TGTGCCAGCAGTGATGGTTTCTACGAGCAGTACTTC.

The chain has TRBV21-1 and TRBJ1-5; the D call TRBD1 from the table was never checked on the DNA. TRBV21-1 is annotated as a pseudogene. This CDR3 is built from 20 residues. The CDR3: CASSKALPRKPTDSNQPQHF. In DNA, the CDR3 is TGTGCCAGCAGCAAAGCGCTTCCGCGGAAACCGACAGATAGCAATCAGCCCCAGCATTTT.

The sample holds one count of this clone. The chain links TRBV19 to TRBJ1-5; D not resolved. CDR3 length: 13 amino acids. Germline V gene sequence: CDR1 LNHDA, CDR2 SQIVND (reference sequence). With 5 bases removed from V and 3 bases from J, the gap between germline ends came to 8 bases. As DNA, the CDR3 is TGTGCCAGTAGTCGCGGCACCAATCAGCCCCAGCATTTT. Amino acids: CASSRGTNQPQHF.

The chain recombines TRBV25-1 with TRBJ2-1; 7 bases align to TRBD2. CDR3 size: 14 residues. Germline loops: CDR1 MGHDK, CDR2 SYGVNS. With 3 bases clipped from V and 3 bases from J, the junction kept 2 bases outside the gene matches. DNA for the CDR3: TGTGCCAGCAGTGAGCGGGGGTTCTACAATGAGCAGTTCTTC. Its translation is CASSERGFYNEQFF. Full variable domain (missing parts from reference TRBV25-1 and TRBJ2-1): EADIYQTPRYLVIGTGKKITLECSQTMGHDKMYWYQQDPGMELHLIHYSYGVNSTEKGDLSSESTVSRIRTEHFPLTLESARPSHTSQYLCASSERGFYNEQFFGPGTRLTVL.

The rearrangement links TRBV29-1 to TRBJ2-2, with TRBD1 matching over 12 bases. This CDR3 is built from 14 residues. Germline CDR1 and CDR2: SQVTM and ANQGSEA. V shed 6 bases and J 7 bases; nucleotides not matched to a gene: 6. CDR3 sequence: CSVRDRGLDGELFF. The CDR3 bases are TGCAGCGTGCGGGACAGGGGGCTAGACGGGGAGCTGTTTTTT.

The rearrangement joins TRBV7-2 to TRBJ1-6; 8 nucleotides agree with TRBD1. Germline V gene sequence: CDR1 SGHTA, CDR2 FQGNSA. This CDR3 is built from 15 residues. The trim removed 8 bases at V and 9 bases at J, leaving 12 bases unmatched. The CDR3 loop is CASAGYRQGSSPLHF. CDR3 coding DNA: TGTGCCAGCGCCGGCTACAGACAGGGGAGTTCACCCCTCCACTTT.

The chain recombines TRBV18 with TRBJ2-7; 9 bases are a match to TRBD2. The CDR3 totals 17 residues. CDR1 is KGHSH and CDR2 is LQKENI in the germline V gene. Trimming at V came to 3 bases and at J to 3 bases, leaving 12 bases not matched to a gene. The CDR3 DNA reads as TGTGCCAGCTCACCCTTTAGCGGGAGATTTCTTATCTACGAGCAGTACTTC. This gives the protein CASSPFSGRFLIYEQYF.

This clone was recorded only once. The V and J genes are TRBV7-9 and TRBJ2-2, with 7 bases that match TRBD2. This CDR3 region has 13 residues. V shed 4 bases, J shed 6 bases, and the junction held 2 bases outside the gene matches. Germline V lookup: CDR1 SEHNR, CDR2 FQNEAQ (reference sequence). Written as DNA, the CDR3 is TGTGCCAGCAGCTCGCGGGAGTCCGGGGAGCTGTTTTTT. Protein product: CASSSRESGELFF. The variable domain in full, with the rest retrieved from reference TRBV7-9 and TRBJ2-2, is DTGVSQNPRHKITKRGQNVTFRCDPISEHNRLYWYRQTLGQGPEFLTYFQNEAQLEKSRLLSDRFSAERPKGSFSTLEIQRTEQGDSAMYLCASSSRESGELFFGEGSRLTVL.

The chain has TRBV2 and TRBJ2-3; the D gene could be TRBD1 or TRBD2 (5 bases each). The germline gives CDR1 SNHLY, CDR2 FYNNEI. Trimming took 6 bases from V and 6 from J, leaving 13 bases between them. This CDR3 comprises 13 residues. The CDR3 sequence is CASRWLGVDTQYF. The CDR3, as DNA: TGTGCCAGCAGGTGGTTGGGGGTTGATACGCAGTATTTT. Full variable domain (missing parts from reference TRBV2 and TRBJ2-3): EPEVTQTPSHQVTQMGQEVILRCVPISNHLYFYWYRQILGQKVEFLVSFYNNEISEKSEIFDDQFSVERPDGSNFTLKIRSTKLEDSAMYFCASRWLGVDTQYFGPGTRLTVL.

The V call is TRBV7-9, the J call TRBJ2-1, with 10 bases matching TRBD1. Germline CDR1 is SEHNR and CDR2 is FQNEAQ (reference sequence). Germline trimming cut 5 bases from V and 7 bases from J; bases unmatched to any gene: 5. The CDR3 has 14 residues. The CDR3 protein is CASSRTGGRNEQFF. The CDR3, as DNA: TGTGCCAGCAGCCGGACAGGGGGTCGGAATGAGCAGTTCTTC.

This chain uses TRBV3-1 (or the pseudogene TRBV3-2) with TRBJ1-6; tentatively, D is TRBD1 (5 bases). Germline loops: CDR1 LGHDT, CDR2 YNNKEL (reference sequence). This CDR3 contains 15 residues. V was clipped by 3 bases and J by 6 bases, with 12 bases between them. The CDR3 sequence is CASSQMAGLNSPLHF. CDR3 coding DNA: TGTGCCAGCAGCCAGATGGCGGGACTTAATTCACCCCTCCACTTT.

This chain connects TRBV28 to TRBJ2-3; a weak D match, TRBD1 (5 bases). V was shortened by 5 bases and J by 1 base, with 16 bases between the two germline ends. The germline V gene has CDR1 MDHEN and CDR2 SYDVKM. The CDR3 is 16 residues long. The CDR3 is CASSIRGVRGTDTQYF. The CDR3 DNA sequence: TGTGCCAGCAGTATTAGGGGCGTCCGTGGCACAGATACGCAGTATTTT. The whole variable domain, remainder taken from reference TRBV28 and TRBJ2-3, is DVKVTQSSRYLVKRTGEKVFLECVQDMDHENMFWYRQDPGLGLRLIYFSYDVKMKEKGDIPEGYSVSREKKERFSLILESASTNQTSMYLCASSIRGVRGTDTQYFGPGTRLTVL.

This sequence joins TRBV6-5 and TRBJ2-3; the D gene is possibly TRBD1 (8 bases). The CDR3 runs 15 residues. CDR1 and CDR2 from the germline V gene are MNHEY and SVGAGI. V lost 2 bases and J lost 6, with 15 bases in between. DNA of the CDR3: TGTGCCAGCAGTTACCTAGCACAGGGGGGGGATACGCAGTATTTT. It translates to CASSYLAQGGDTQYF.

The V call is TRBV15, the J call TRBJ1-2; TRBD1 is a possible D gene (6 bases). Germline loops: CDR1 LNHNV, CDR2 YYDKDF (reference sequence). The CDR3 is 15 amino acids. V gave up 0 bases and J gave up 8 bases, with 16 bases separating them. CDR3 loop: CATSRDLGAPRGYTF. The CDR3 DNA sequence: TGTGCCACCAGCAGAGATCTGGGGGCGCCCCGGGGCTACACCTTC.

This rearrangement joins TRBV6-5 to TRBJ1-2; D remains ambiguous. V was clipped by 5 bases and J by 5 bases, with 12 bases between them. The CDR3 spans 13 residues. The germline CDR1 and CDR2 sequences are MNHEY and SVGAGI. The CDR3 protein is CASSPRGEYGYTF. CDR3 in DNA: TGTGCCAGCAGTCCTCGGGGAGAGTATGGCTACACCTTC.

J is TRBJ2-7 and V is TRBV7-9, with 11 bases lining up with TRBD1. Per germline, CDR1 SEHNR and CDR2 FQNEAQ (reference sequence). The CDR3 is 14 amino acids. V shed 5 bases, J shed 7 bases, and the junction held 7 bases outside the gene matches. The CDR3 DNA sequence: TGTGCCAGCAGCAACGGACAGGGGGCTGAGGAGCAGTACTTC. Protein: CASSNGQGAEEQYF. Together with reference TRBV7-9 and TRBJ2-7, the CDR3 gives the full variable domain: DTGVSQNPRHKITKRGQNVTFRCDPISEHNRLYWYRQTLGQGPEFLTYFQNEAQLEKSRLLSDRFSAERPKGSFSTLEIQRTEQGDSAMYLCASSNGQGAEEQYFGPGTRLTVT.

The J gene is TRBJ2-6, the V gene TRBV7-3, with TRBD1 matching over 8 bases. The CDR3 length is 16 residues. The V gene end was trimmed by 8 bases and the J gene end by 0 bases; junction bases not matched to a gene: 6. Per the germline V gene, CDR1 is SGHTA and CDR2 is FQGTGA. CDR3 DNA: TGTGCCAGCGGGACAGGTCCTCTCTCTGGGGCCAACGTCCTGACTTTC. Residues: CASGTGPLSGANVLTF.

The chain recombines TRBV4-2 with TRBJ1-6; 7 positions agree with TRBD1. The germline V gene encodes CDR1 LGHNA and CDR2 YNFKEQ. The V segment lost 1 base and the J segment 7 bases; nucleotides outside the gene matches: 7. This CDR3 region has 16 residues. The CDR3 protein is CASSQGSDRENSPLHF. The CDR3 coding sequence is TGTGCCAGCAGCCAAGGAAGCGACAGGGAAAATTCACCCCTCCACTTT.

Here the CDR3 DNA reads TGTGCCACCAGCAGGTACACGGACGGGGAGCTGTTTTTT. The encoded protein is CATSRYTDGELFF. The chain is built from TRBV15 and TRBJ2-2; no clear D gene. Looked up from germline, CDR1 is LNHNV and CDR2 is YYDKDF (reference sequence). With 3 bases removed from V and 7 bases from J, the gap between germline ends came to 9 bases. The CDR3 spans 13 residues.

The V gene is TRBV12-5, the J gene TRBJ2-7, with D possibly matching TRBD2 (5 bases). The V end lost 2 bases, the J end lost 7 bases, and 9 bases lay between the germline ends. Germline loops: CDR1 LGHNT, CDR2 FRNRAP. This CDR3 has 12 residues. The CDR3 spells CASGLPGMEQYF. For the CDR3, the DNA is TGTGCTAGTGGTTTGCCGGGGATGGAGCAGTACTTC.